The T cell receptor beta chain described here comes from a study of spatial heterogeneity in lung cancer (dated by TCRdb to between 2018 and 2021). In terms of the full investigation: Beta-chain transcripts were consistently detected in greater numbers than alpha-chain transcripts, which likely reflects a higher abundance of beta-chain transcripts. Both alpha and beta chains were TCR-sequenced in 200 to 250 tumor regions, approximately 64 matched nontumor lung samples and around 50 PBMC samples obtained at surgery. In the raw uncorrected reads, each unique combination of TCR and UMI appeared more than ten times on average. In non-small cell lung cancer, the study made a quantitative comparison of TCR alpha and beta repertoires among multiple tumor regions, matched nontumor lung and blood. TCR transcript counts in tumor regions correlated strongly with a T cell transcriptional module score from matched bulk RNA-seq. Nonsynonymous mutation counts, determined by whole-exome sequencing of tumor tissue, were related to TCR repertoire features.

Library construction relied on 5' RACE. Sequencing was carried out with a NextSeq 500. The TCR library protocol attached a unique molecular identifier to each TCR cDNA molecule to allow correction of PCR and sequencing errors. In the original analysis: TCR identification, UMI-based error correction and CDR3 extraction were performed with Decombinator tools. Expanded TCRs were defined as those above a frequency of 2 per 1,000, corresponding to the top 1% of the tumor frequency distribution. Expanded tumor TCRs were classed as regional if statistically deemed absent (corrected P<0.05) from at least one tumor region, otherwise ubiquitous. Renyi diversity was calculated using the R vegan package after each repertoire was subsampled 100 times to 5,000 TCRs. To build CDR3 similarity networks, amino acid triplet string-kernel similarity was used, and CDR3s were connected when their pairwise similarity was above 0.82. TCRdb applied fastp at Q25 and MiXCR to the public reads, then kept only in-frame beta chains. Rows with one shared CDR3 protein collapse into an entry with the most common genes and DNA. What appears here as the V and J calls and clone size reflects TCRdb's work, not the paper's. For this sample there are about 8,400 distinct CDR3 sequences; about 8% appear just once. Approximately 4.4% of the sample is in the top ten clones.

This clonotype is considered medium-sized (0.01 to 0.1%). It lacks a known antigen. Base qualities are not at hand, and no much larger clone is one base apart. This beta chain is an unintended read in a library built for alpha chains; its size means little. Overall study outcomes, separate from this receptor: Confirming at a functional level the hypothesis that regional TCRs recognize regional mutations was considered to require additional single-cell paired TCR alpha and beta sequencing. The number of expanded intratumoral alpha and beta TCRs correlated with the tumor nonsynonymous mutation count. TCR-seq coverage of tumor T cells was estimated to be only about 7% for alpha chains and more than 11% for beta chains. Counts of ubiquitous and regional expanded TCRs were found to correlate with counts of ubiquitous and regional nonsynonymous mutations, respectively.

The sample's time point label, in plain terms: sample taken at primary tumor resection. Donors were over 60 patients with early-stage, untreated non-small cell lung cancer from the lung TRACERx cohort. Without any cell sorting, TCR sequencing was performed on whole RNA extracted either from tumor and nontumor lung tissue or from cryopreserved PBMC samples. Patients were selected for TCR sequencing only if sufficient RNA was available from at least two tumor regions. Before being selected, tumor and adjacent nontumor lung specimens were reviewed by a lung pathologist. The starting material was lung tumor tissue, obtained at surgery. The TCR originated in a male donor with early-stage non-small cell lung cancer.

This receptor has the CDR3 CASSYGTGGKGQYF. The DNA reads TGTGCCAGCAGTTACGGGACAGGGGGCAAGGGCCAGTACTTC. The chain is made from TRBV6-1 and TRBJ2-7; 12 nucleotides in the junction match TRBD1. The CDR3 spans 14 residues, from the cysteine through the phenylalanine. Solely the CDR3 DNA is kept, with 42 bases framed from the first base. The germline V gene specifies MNHNS as CDR1 and SASEGT as CDR2. Unmatched junction bases come to 9, with V trimmed by 5 bases and J by 10 bases.